What follows are 31 T cell receptor beta chains derived from one specimen sequenced in a study of human T cells and chemical hapten exposure. One entry per CDR3 protein, called by TCRdb with MiXCR from the RACE reads. The sample lists around 380,000 distinct CDR3 sequences, around 5% occurring once. Described time point: pre-sensitization, week 0. Stated treatment: therapeutic diphenylcyclopropenone sensitization with weekly scalp DPC. The sequencing used whole blood, collected in connection with sensitization to the hapten diphenylcyclopropenone (DPC). The receptor source for this set is a woman aged 18-29 years with alopecia areata. Some clones in this sample may be carry-over from other donors' samples.

This clonotype appeared many times. V is TRBV5-1 and J is TRBJ1-1; D uncertain. Germline CDR1 reads SGHRS; CDR2 reads YFSETQ. The V gene lost 5 bases and the J gene lost 0 bases, with 11 bases spanning the gap. CDR3 length: 14 residues. CDR3 bases: TGCGCCAGCAGTTCGGCAGCCGTGAACACTGAAGCTTTCTTT. It specifies CASSSAAVNTEAFF.

The chain is built from TRBV6-5 and TRBJ1-6; 7 positions agree with TRBD1. Trimming at V came to 6 bases and at J to 3 bases, leaving 5 bases not matched to a gene. The CDR3 spans 15 residues. Germline V CDR1 and CDR2: MNHEY, SVGAGI. CDR3 bases: TGTGCCAGCAGGGACCGACAGGGCTATAATTCACCCCTCCACTTT. Amino acids: CASRDRQGYNSPLHF.

This clonotype came up a few times. The rearrangement uses TRBV12-3 or TRBV12-4 and TRBJ2-3; 7 bases line up with TRBD1. The CDR3 extends over 12 amino acids. J gave up 8 bases and V 7 bases, and 6 bases lay outside the gene matches. CDR3 region: CASNPGQTTQYF. CDR3 bases: TGTGCCAGCAATCCGGGACAGACTACGCAGTATTTT.

V and J are TRBV4-3 and TRBJ1-2; TRBD1 agrees at 9 bases. V was pared by 1 base and J by 1 base, with 4 bases of the junction left unmatched. The CDR3 spans 16 residues. Per germline, CDR1 LGHNA and CDR2 YSLEER. Here the CDR3 reads CASSQAATGGNYGYTF. The DNA for the CDR3 is TGCGCCAGCAGCCAAGCGGCGACAGGGGGTAACTATGGCTACACCTTC.

This clonotype was detected a few times. This chain joins TRBV20-1 and TRBJ1-5, with TRBD1 matching over 7 bases. The CDR3 runs 16 residues. Trimming at V came to 5 bases and at J to 0 bases, leaving 10 bases not matched to a gene. From germline, CDR1 is DFQATT and CDR2 SNEGSKA (reference sequence). CDR3 residues: CSAYTGADDSNQPQHF. As DNA, the CDR3 is TGCAGTGCTTATACAGGGGCTGATGATAGCAATCAGCCCCAGCATTTT.

The table lists this clonotype with a few counts. CDR3 DNA sequence: TGTGCCAGCTCCGAAGACGTAGCTTACGAGCAGTACTTC. Protein product: CASSEDVAYEQYF. The chain recombines TRBV18 with TRBJ2-7; D is uncertain. The length of the CDR3 is 13 residues. The V end was cut by 6 bases, the J end by 4 bases, with 13 bases between. Germline V gives CDR1 KGHSH, CDR2 LQKENI.

This chain joins TRBV6-5 and TRBJ1-2; the match to TRBD1 covers 12 bases. V lost 5 bases to trimming and J lost 5 bases; unmatched junction nucleotides: 3. Germline CDR1 reads MNHEY; CDR2 reads SVGAGI. There are 14 residues in the CDR3. CDR3 nucleotides: TGTGCCAGCAGTGAGGGACAGGGGGCTTATGGCTACACCTTC. Translation: CASSEGQGAYGYTF.

This chain joins TRBV28 and TRBJ1-5; possibly TRBD1 for D (5 bases). Germline lookup yields CDR1 MDHEN and CDR2 SYDVKM. V was cut by 1 base and J by 1 base, with 8 bases left in between. The CDR3 sequence is 15 residues long. The CDR3 bases are TGTGCCAGCAGTTTATCGGGGGAAAGCAATCAGCCCCAGCATTTT. Amino acid sequence: CASSLSGESNQPQHF.

Only a few counts were recorded for this clonotype. The J gene is TRBJ2-1, the V gene TRBV2; D gene uncertain. CDR3 length equals 15 residues. The germline V gene encodes CDR1 SNHLY and CDR2 FYNNEI. V lost 6 bases to trimming and J lost 0 bases, with 12 bases between them. CDR3 in DNA: TGTGCCAGCAGCGCCGAATTAGGCTCCTACAATGAGCAGTTCTTC. It yields the protein CASSAELGSYNEQFF.

This clonotype has at least ten counts. This rearrangement joins TRBV6-5 to TRBJ1-1, with D unclear. The V gene's germline CDR1 is MNHEY and CDR2 SVGAGI. Trimming removed 5 bases at V and 5 bases at J, with 18 bases between. There are 15 residues in the CDR3. CDR3 region: CASSRTQGRRTEAFF. The DNA for the CDR3 is TGTGCCAGCAGTCGAACCCAAGGAAGAAGGACTGAAGCTTTCTTT.

This clonotype was picked up a small number of times. This chain links TRBV23-1 with TRBJ1-5; 8 bases fit TRBD1. TRBV23-1 carries the ORF label, with uncertain function. After removal of 1 base from V and 6 bases from J, the junction contained 20 bases not matched to a gene. The CDR3 length is 20 residues. This CDR3 is CASSQLGGRGLSRLGQPQHF. Here the CDR3 DNA reads TGCGCCAGCAGTCAATTGGGCGGCAGGGGGCTATCTCGGCTCGGTCAGCCCCAGCATTTT.

This clonotype was seen ten or more times. The rearrangement links TRBV7-2 to TRBJ2-7, with unresolved D. CDR3 length: 13 residues. V was cut by 1 base and J by 0 bases, with 4 bases left in between. The germline V gene encodes CDR1 SGHTA and CDR2 FQGNSA. The CDR3, as DNA: TGTGCCAGCAGCTTAGAACACTCCTACGAGCAGTACTTC. Amino acid sequence: CASSLEHSYEQYF.

This rearrangement joins TRBV3-1 to TRBJ2-3, with 8 bases aligning to TRBD2. Trimming cost V 0 bases and J 6 bases; bases outside gene matches: 11. The CDR3 is 17 residues long. Germline V gives CDR1 LGHDT, CDR2 YNNKEL (reference sequence). CDR3 DNA sequence: TGTGCCAGCAGCCAAGATGAAGGTAGCGGGGTATGGGATACGCAGTATTTT. Encoded protein: CASSQDEGSGVWDTQYF.

The J gene is TRBJ2-6, the V gene TRBV7-9; D possibly uses TRBD1 or TRBD2 (6 bases each). Germline V gives CDR1 SEHNR, CDR2 FQNEAQ (reference sequence). V lost 5 bases, J lost 2 bases, and 16 bases lay in between. This CDR3 is 17 amino acids long. CDR3: CASSPRPGAAGANVLTF. The DNA of the CDR3 is TGTGCCAGCAGCCCTCGTCCGGGGGCGGCTGGGGCCAACGTCCTGACTTTC.

V is TRBV10-3 and J is TRBJ2-7; the D gene could be TRBD1 or TRBD2 (5 bases each). The CDR3 is made up of 13 amino acids. The V end was cut by 7 bases, the J end by 5 bases, with 15 bases between. Germline V gives CDR1 ENHRY, CDR2 SYGVKD. CDR3 sequence reads: CAITEGNSDEQYF. DNA of the CDR3: TGTGCCATCACCGAGGGGAACTCGGACGAGCAGTACTTC.

This clonotype was found many times. V and J are TRBV12-3 or TRBV12-4 and TRBJ2-6, with D uncertain. The length of the CDR3 is 15 residues. The V end lost 3 bases, the J end lost 2 bases, and 8 bases lay between the germline ends. The CDR3 DNA follows: TGTGCCAGCAGTTTGGTGTCGGCTGGGGCCAACGTCCTGACTTTC. It translates to CASSLVSAGANVLTF.

At least ten counts were recorded for this clonotype. The genes are TRBV6-2 or TRBV6-3 and TRBJ2-3, with D unclear. In germline, CDR1 is MNHEY, CDR2 SVGEGT. Trimming pared 6 bases from V and 0 bases from J, leaving 19 bases between. The length of the CDR3 is 17 residues. Written as DNA, the CDR3 is TGTGCCAGCAGAAGTAGCCGGGCCGGTACTAGCACAGATACGCAGTATTTT. Translation: CASRSSRAGTSTDTQYF.

This clonotype was seen a handful of times. The chain employs TRBV12-3 or TRBV12-4 and TRBJ2-5; TRBD2 agrees at 7 bases. Germline trimming cut 6 bases from V and 4 bases from J; bases unmatched to any gene: 8. The CDR3 is 14 residues long. CDR3 coding DNA: TGTGCCAGCAGCCTCCGGGGAGGGGTAGAGACCCAGTACTTC. Its translation: CASSLRGGVETQYF.

The V call is TRBV7-2, the J call TRBJ2-7; D not certain. V dropped 5 bases and J dropped 2 bases, with 16 bases sitting between them. The CDR3 runs to 15 residues. CDR1 SGHTA and CDR2 FQGNSA come from the germline V gene. The CDR3 sequence: CASSPIPTATYEQYF. CDR3 nucleotide sequence: TGTGCCAGCAGCCCCATCCCGACTGCCACCTACGAGCAGTACTTC.

Many counts were recorded for this clonotype. CDR3 in DNA: TGCGCCAGCAGCTTGGAGGGGCGGGGAGTGAATACGCAGTATTTT. This translates into CASSLEGRGVNTQYF. The chain joins TRBV5-1 to TRBJ2-3, with a tentative D call TRBD2 (6 bases). The germline V and J ends were trimmed by 0 bases and 7 bases, with 15 bases remaining between them. CDR1 and CDR2 from the germline V gene are SGHRS and YFSETQ. The CDR3 contains 15 residues.

This clonotype appeared a few times. This chain connects TRBV6-5 to TRBJ1-3; TRBD1 might be the D (5 bases). Trimming stripped 0 bases from V and 0 bases from J, with 9 bases between. CDR1 and CDR2 from the germline V gene are MNHEY and SVGAGI. The CDR3 length is 16 residues. The CDR3 DNA reads as TGTGCCAGCAGTTACTCCTGGACAATCTCTGGAAACACCATATATTTT. As protein: CASSYSWTISGNTIYF.

This clonotype was seen repeatedly, ten times or more. The chain is built from TRBV29-1 and TRBJ2-3; either TRBD1 or TRBD2 may fit D (5 bases each). CDR1 and CDR2 from the germline V gene are SQVTM and ANQGSEA. The CDR3 is made up of 14 amino acids. V lost 6 bases to trimming and J lost 3 bases, with 16 bases between them. The CDR3 DNA reads as TGCAGCGTATCGGTAGGGACGAGGACAGATACGCAGTATTTT. Translation gives CSVSVGTRTDTQYF.

Only a few counts were recorded for this clonotype. This chain's CDR3 is CASSLRTGGVYEQYF. The CDR3 bases are TGTGCCAGCAGTTTAAGAACAGGAGGGGTTTACGAGCAGTACTTC. The rearrangement links TRBV12-3 or TRBV12-4 to TRBJ2-7; D is perhaps TRBD2 (6 bases). The CDR3 has 15 residues. V was pared by 2 bases and J by 4 bases, with 15 bases between.

This clonotype was recorded at least ten times. The chain carries TRBV27 and TRBJ2-1; the D gene is possibly TRBD2 (5 bases). The CDR3 spans 13 residues. Germline V gene sequence: CDR1 MNHEY, CDR2 SMNVEV (reference sequence). Trimming took 11 bases from V and 2 from J, leaving 13 bases between them. The CDR3 nucleotides are TGTGCCGCCTCCGACGGGGCCTACAATGAGCAGTTCTTC. This translates into CAASDGAYNEQFF.

In its sample, this clonotype was seen a few times. The J gene is TRBJ2-1, the V gene TRBV4-1; 12 bases fit TRBD2. Trimming took 1 base from V and 7 from J; bases not matched to a gene: 11. In germline, CDR1 is MGHRA, CDR2 YSYEKL. The CDR3 loop spans 18 amino acids. The CDR3 nucleotides read TGCGCCAGCAGCCAAGCAAGGAAACTAGCGGGGGGCTTTAATGAGCAGTTCTTC. Translating it yields CASSQARKLAGGFNEQFF.

This chain connects TRBV13 to TRBJ1-1; TRBD1 agrees at 9 bases. Trimming at V came to 4 bases and at J to 6 bases, leaving 9 bases not matched to a gene. The CDR3 totals 15 residues. Looked up from germline, CDR1 is PRHDT and CDR2 is FYEKMQ (reference sequence). CDR3 region: CASSSGQGIFPEAFF. The CDR3 coding sequence is TGTGCCAGCAGCTCGGGACAGGGAATATTCCCTGAAGCTTTCTTT.

This chain links TRBV6-5 with TRBJ2-1; possible D gene TRBD1, 6 bases. V was pared by 2 bases and J by 9 bases, with 14 bases between. This CDR3 is 14 amino acids long. CDR1 is MNHEY and CDR2 is SVGAGI in the germline V gene. Here the CDR3 reads CASSYGLIRGEQFF. The CDR3 DNA follows: TGTGCCAGCAGTTACGGGCTAATCAGGGGTGAGCAGTTCTTC.

This clonotype was detected a few times. The chain joins TRBV5-1 to TRBJ1-4, with a weak D call TRBD1 (5 bases). Germline V gene lookup returns CDR1 SGHRS and CDR2 YFSETQ. Trimming removed 3 bases at V and 4 bases at J, with 10 bases between. The CDR3 runs 14 residues. In DNA, the CDR3 is TGCGCCAGCAGCTGGGACGGGTTTAATGAAAAACTGTTTTTT. As protein: CASSWDGFNEKLFF.

The CDR3, as DNA: TGTGCCAGCAGTTTAGCCCAGGGGCGAGAGACCCAGTACTTC. It yields the protein CASSLAQGRETQYF. V and J are TRBV28 and TRBJ2-5; possibly TRBD1 for D (6 bases). Germline CDR1 reads MDHEN; CDR2 reads SYDVKM. CDR3 length: 14 amino acids. Trimming stripped 2 bases from V and 4 bases from J, with 11 bases between.

The rearrangement uses TRBV6-5 and TRBJ2-7, with 9 bases matching TRBD2. J gave up 5 bases and V 6 bases, and 14 bases lay outside the gene matches. The CDR3 covers 16 residues. The germline gives CDR1 MNHEY, CDR2 SVGAGI. CDR3 amino acids: CASSAAGTSFFHEQYF. Here the CDR3 DNA reads TGTGCCAGCAGCGCCGCCGGGACTAGCTTTTTCCACGAGCAGTACTTC.

This clonotype was picked up many times. V gene TRBV5-1 combines with J gene TRBJ2-7, with D maybe TRBD2 (6 bases). Per germline, CDR1 SGHRS and CDR2 YFSETQ. Trimming shortened V by 2 bases and J by 0 bases, and 6 bases separated the two germline ends. CDR3 size: 13 residues. The CDR3 region is CASSFGSSYEQYF. CDR3 DNA: TGCGCCAGCAGCTTCGGGAGCTCCTACGAGCAGTACTTC.